These T cell receptor beta chains were read from a single sample in a study of cytomegalovirus exposure and HLA in healthy donors. The method was immunoSEQ multiplex PCR; TCRdb's version includes in-frame clones alone and lacks a portion of them. Altogether about 190,000 clones are present, about 77% being singletons, with the ten largest covering over 2%. Source material: PBMCs. The origin of the receptors is a woman under 40 in good health and CMV-seropositive. CDR3s include the opening cysteine and the closing phenylalanine or tryptophan. Each record gives: D gene, clone size, J gene, V gene, CDR3 DNA, CDR3 protein. A D gene is named only where the DNA matches it firmly. The size entry is marked missing in some rows and otherwise reads once, few, many or a size class.

TRBD1,few,TRBJ1-1,TRBV7-2,TGTGCCAGCAGTTATCAGGGGGCTCTGAACACTGAAGCTTTCTTT,CASSYQGALNTEAFF
TRBD2,NA,TRBJ2-2,TRBV7-2,TGTGCCAGCAGCGCTCAATCTAGCGGGCCGACCGGGGAGCTGTTTTTT,CASSAQSSGPTGELFF
NA,NA,TRBJ2-6,TRBV11-1,TGTGCCATCCGTAAGACTCGTAATGGGGCCAACGTCCTGACTTTC,CAIRKTRNGANVLTF
TRBD2,NA,TRBJ2-3,TRBV4-3,TGCGCCAGCAGCCGCGCGGGGGGGCCTACAGATACGCAGTATTTT,CASSRAGGPTDTQYF
NA,few,TRBJ2-3,TRBV25-1,TGTGCCAGCAGTGAACGTCTAGGAGGGAGCACAGATACGCAGTATTTT,CASSERLGGSTDTQYF
NA,NA,TRBJ2-3,TRBV27,TGTGCCAGCAGTTTTTCTTTACAGGGAGGCACAGATACGCAGTATTTT,CASSFSLQGGTDTQYF
NA,NA,TRBJ1-1,TRBV2,TGTGCCAGCAGTAGACAGCTGAACACTGAAGCTTTCTTT,CASSRQLNTEAFF
TRBD1,NA,TRBJ1-1,TRBV29-1,TGCAGCGCCCCGACAGGGACAAACACTGAAGCTTTCTTT,CSAPTGTNTEAFF
TRBD2,NA,TRBJ2-5,TRBV9,TGTGCCAGCAGCTCCAGAGACTTTCGCGGGGGGACCCAAGAGACCCAGTACTTC,CASSSRDFRGGTQETQYF
TRBD1,NA,TRBJ1-4,TRBV6-1,TGTGCCAGCAGTGAACTGTCAGGGGGAAATGAAAAACTGTTTTTT,CASSELSGGNEKLFF
TRBD2,NA,TRBJ2-1,TRBV5-1,TGCGCCAGCAGCTTGGAGCGGGGGGGTGACAATGAGCAGTTCTTC,CASSLERGGDNEQFF
TRBD1,once,TRBJ1-4,TRBV4-1,TGCGCCAGCAGCCAAACGGACAGGCGGAATGAAAAACTGTTTTTT,CASSQTDRRNEKLFF
NA,few,TRBJ1-2,TRBV29-1,TGCAGCGTTGAAGCCACGCAGGGGACAGGCTACACCTTC,CSVEATQGTGYTF
NA,NA,TRBJ2-7,TRBV28,TGTGCCAGCAGTTTGGGGCAGGGGATCTACGAGCAGTACTTC,CASSLGQGIYEQYF
NA,NA,TRBJ1-6,TRBV4-2,TGTGCCAGCAGAAGAATTGTCCTTTCAGACAAGAGAGTCTCACCCCTCCACTTT,CASRRIVLSDKRVSPLHF
TRBD1,NA,TRBJ2-2,TRBV6-5,TGTGCCAGCAGTACCTACAGGGGGCCCTTCATGGAGCTGTTTTTT,CASSTYRGPFMELFF
NA,NA,TRBJ2-7,TRBV29-1,TGCAGCGCCACCTTAGAAAGCTCCTACGAGCAGTACTTC,CSATLESSYEQYF
TRBD2,NA,TRBJ2-3,TRBV5-8,TGTGCCAGCAGCTTGAAGCGGGGGGGCACAGATACGCAGTATTTT,CASSLKRGGTDTQYF
NA,NA,TRBJ2-5,TRBV30,TGTGCCTGGAATCCAGGGATCCAAGAGACCCAGTACTTC,CAWNPGIQETQYF
NA,NA,TRBJ1-6,TRBV18,TGTGCCAGCTCACCTATGCGGGTTGATAATTCACCCCTCCACTTT,CASSPMRVDNSPLHF
TRBD1,NA,TRBJ1-5,TRBV28,TGTGCCAGCAGTTCGACAGGGGGCGCGAGGCGTCAGCCCCAGCATTTT,CASSSTGGARRQPQHF
NA,NA,TRBJ2-5,TRBV18,TGTGCCAGCTCACCAGGACAGCAAGAGACCCAGTACTTC,CASSPGQQETQYF